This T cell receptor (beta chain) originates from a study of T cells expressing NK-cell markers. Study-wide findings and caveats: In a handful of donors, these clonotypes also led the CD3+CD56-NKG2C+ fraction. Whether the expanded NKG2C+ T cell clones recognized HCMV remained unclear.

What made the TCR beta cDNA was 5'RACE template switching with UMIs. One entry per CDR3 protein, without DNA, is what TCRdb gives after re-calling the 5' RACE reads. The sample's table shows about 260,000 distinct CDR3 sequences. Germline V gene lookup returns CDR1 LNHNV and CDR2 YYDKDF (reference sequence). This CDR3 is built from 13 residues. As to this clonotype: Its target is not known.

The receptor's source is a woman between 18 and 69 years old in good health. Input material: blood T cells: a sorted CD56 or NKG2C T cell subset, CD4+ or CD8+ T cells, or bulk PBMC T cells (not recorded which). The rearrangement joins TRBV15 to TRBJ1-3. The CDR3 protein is CATSRGSGNTIYF.